The rows below give T cell receptor beta chains drawn from one sample of a study of blood T cell repertoires in COVID-19. Clones were sequenced by immunoSEQ multiplex PCR, and TCRdb holds only the in-frame ones, with some missing. The table lists about 16,000 clones, about 86% of them singletons, with roughly 2.5% in the top ten. Sequenced material: peripheral blood. These receptors were taken from a human donor in a cohort sampled during active COVID-19. CDR3s include the opening cysteine and the closing phenylalanine or tryptophan. The order of the fields is D gene, clone size, V gene, J gene, CDR3 DNA, CDR3 protein. The D gene is left open where the match is weak. Size values are once, few and many counts, or a class for expanded clones, and some rows have none.

D gene: -; clone size: -; V gene: TRBV4-1; J gene: TRBJ1-2; CDR3 DNA: TGCGCCAGCAGCCCCCTAACAGCTATCTATGGCTACACCTTC; CDR3 protein: CASSPLTAIYGYTF
D gene: -; clone size: once; V gene: TRBV7-9; J gene: TRBJ2-1; CDR3 DNA: TGTGCCAGCAGCTTAGGGACCCGACAGCAACACTCCTACAATGAGCAGTTCTTC; CDR3 protein: CASSLGTRQQHSYNEQFF
D gene: TRBD1; clone size: -; V gene: TRBV14; J gene: TRBJ2-5; CDR3 DNA: TGTGCCAGCAGCCAGCTCCGGGACAGCCAAGAGACCCAGTACTTC; CDR3 protein: CASSQLRDSQETQYF
D gene: -; clone size: few; V gene: TRBV3-1/TRBV3-2; J gene: TRBJ2-7; CDR3 DNA: TGTGCCAGCAGCCAATCTCTAGCCACCTCCTACGAGCAGTACTTC; CDR3 protein: CASSQSLATSYEQYF
D gene: TRBD2; clone size: -; V gene: TRBV6-2/TRBV6-3; J gene: TRBJ2-7; CDR3 DNA: TGTGCCAGCAGTTACTCGTTACTAGCGGGAGGGCCTACTACATACGAGCAGTACTTC; CDR3 protein: CASSYSLLAGGPTTYEQYF
D gene: -; clone size: -; V gene: TRBV6-5; J gene: TRBJ2-3; CDR3 DNA: TGTGCCAGCAGTTCGGGACTGCCCGAAAGTACGCAGTATTTT; CDR3 protein: CASSSGLPESTQYF
D gene: TRBD2; clone size: once; V gene: TRBV2; J gene: TRBJ2-3; CDR3 DNA: TGTGCCAGCAGGGTACTAGCGGGGGGCAGTACGCAGTATTTT; CDR3 protein: CASRVLAGGSTQYF
D gene: -; clone size: -; V gene: TRBV11-1; J gene: TRBJ2-1; CDR3 DNA: TGTGCCAGCAGAAGTACTCAGGGGTCCCCCTACAATGAGCAGTTCTTC; CDR3 protein: CASRSTQGSPYNEQFF
D gene: -; clone size: -; V gene: TRBV6-1; J gene: TRBJ1-5; CDR3 DNA: TGTGCCAGCAGGGAAGGGCTCAGAGGGGGTCAGCCCCAGCATTTT; CDR3 protein: CASREGLRGGQPQHF
D gene: TRBD2; clone size: -; V gene: TRBV30; J gene: TRBJ2-7; CDR3 DNA: TGTGCCTGGACCCGACTAGCGGGAGTCTACGAGCAGTACTTC; CDR3 protein: CAWTRLAGVYEQYF
D gene: TRBD1; clone size: few; V gene: TRBV7-9; J gene: TRBJ1-2; CDR3 DNA: TGTGCCAGCAGCTTGGATTCAGGGGGGCGTTATGGCTACACCTTC; CDR3 protein: CASSLDSGGRYGYTF
D gene: -; clone size: -; V gene: TRBV12-5; J gene: TRBJ1-6; CDR3 DNA: TGTGCTAGTGGCACCGGGGAAGATAATTCACCCCTCCACTTT; CDR3 protein: CASGTGEDNSPLHF
D gene: -; clone size: -; V gene: TRBV5-6; J gene: TRBJ1-5; CDR3 DNA: TGTGCCAGCAGCTTGCACAGTACGGGCAATCAGCCCCAGCATTTT; CDR3 protein: CASSLHSTGNQPQHF
D gene: -; clone size: -; V gene: TRBV5-4; J gene: TRBJ2-1; CDR3 DNA: TGTGCCAGCTTCCTGGCGGGGAGAGTAGTCAATGAGCAGTTCTTC; CDR3 protein: CASFLAGRVVNEQFF
D gene: -; clone size: -; V gene: TRBV7-5; J gene: TRBJ1-6; CDR3 DNA: TGTGCCAGAAGCAAGAGGACAGGGGGCCCAACACCCCTCCACTTT; CDR3 protein: CARSKRTGGPTPLHF
D gene: TRBD1; clone size: -; V gene: TRBV10-3; J gene: TRBJ2-3; CDR3 DNA: TGTGCCATCAGTAGCACAGGGGGGCCAACAACAGATACGCAGTATTTT; CDR3 protein: CAISSTGGPTTDTQYF
D gene: -; clone size: -; V gene: TRBV7-2; J gene: TRBJ1-5; CDR3 DNA: TGTGCCAGCAGCTTAAGACAGGGCAATCAGCCCCAGCATTTT; CDR3 protein: CASSLRQGNQPQHF
D gene: TRBD1; clone size: -; V gene: TRBV19; J gene: TRBJ1-2; CDR3 DNA: TGTGCCAGTAGATCCTGGGACAGTACTAACTATGGCTACACCTTC; CDR3 protein: CASRSWDSTNYGYTF
D gene: -; clone size: -; V gene: TRBV6-5; J gene: TRBJ1-2; CDR3 DNA: TGTGCCAGCAGTCCCAGGGTCCGCTATGGCTACACCTTC; CDR3 protein: CASSPRVRYGYTF
D gene: -; clone size: -; V gene: TRBV5-1; J gene: TRBJ2-3; CDR3 DNA: TGCGCCAGCAGTAGGGGGGGTGCAGGGTTATCCACAGATACGCAGTATTTT; CDR3 protein: CASSRGGAGLSTDTQYF
D gene: -; clone size: -; V gene: TRBV19; J gene: TRBJ2-3; CDR3 DNA: TGTGCCAGTAGTATAATACAGAGCACAGATACGCAGTATTTT; CDR3 protein: CASSIIQSTDTQYF
D gene: TRBD1; clone size: -; V gene: TRBV11-2; J gene: TRBJ1-5; CDR3 DNA: TGTGCCAGCAGCTTAGGGCGACAGGGGGGAAGCCAGCCCCAGCATTTT; CDR3 protein: CASSLGRQGGSQPQHF
D gene: TRBD2; clone size: once; V gene: TRBV29-1; J gene: TRBJ2-3; CDR3 DNA: TGCAGCGTTGAGGTGGGACTAGCGGTAGATACGCAGTATTTT; CDR3 protein: CSVEVGLAVDTQYF
D gene: -; clone size: -; V gene: TRBV27; J gene: TRBJ1-2; CDR3 DNA: TGTGCCAGCAGTTTGGGACCCGGGGGTGGCTACACCTTC; CDR3 protein: CASSLGPGGGYTF
D gene: -; clone size: -; V gene: TRBV29-1; J gene: TRBJ2-1; CDR3 DNA: TGCAGCGGCAGGACAAGGGAGCAGTTCTTC; CDR3 protein: CSGRTREQFF
D gene: TRBD1; clone size: -; V gene: TRBV6-5; J gene: TRBJ1-1; CDR3 DNA: TGTGCCAGCAGTCCCCCGGGACAGCAGAACACTGAAGCTTTCTTT; CDR3 protein: CASSPPGQQNTEAFF
D gene: TRBD2; clone size: -; V gene: TRBV11-2; J gene: TRBJ2-3; CDR3 DNA: TGTGCCAGCAGCTTCCTTCGGGCTAGCGGGAGTGATACGCAGTATTTT; CDR3 protein: CASSFLRASGSDTQYF
D gene: -; clone size: -; V gene: TRBV7-8; J gene: TRBJ2-7; CDR3 DNA: TGTGCCAGCAGCTCGCCGGGGTCTACCTACGAGCAGTACTTC; CDR3 protein: CASSSPGSTYEQYF
D gene: TRBD1; clone size: -; V gene: TRBV7-9; J gene: TRBJ1-2; CDR3 DNA: TGTGCCAGCAGCTCAGGGACAGTTGGTGGCTACACCTTC; CDR3 protein: CASSSGTVGGYTF
D gene: TRBD2; clone size: -; V gene: TRBV19; J gene: TRBJ2-1; CDR3 DNA: TGTGCCAGTAGTATTGGGACTAGCGGTTACAATGAGCAGTTCTTC; CDR3 protein: CASSIGTSGYNEQFF
D gene: -; clone size: -; V gene: TRBV14; J gene: TRBJ1-2; CDR3 DNA: TGTGCCAGCAGCCTACAAACTAATAAAGGACAGAAGGAAAACTATGGCTACACCTTC; CDR3 protein: CASSLQTNKGQKENYGYTF
D gene: -; clone size: -; V gene: TRBV11-3; J gene: TRBJ2-2; CDR3 DNA: TGTGCCAGCAGCTTAGGGCAGGGCAACACCGGGGAGCTGTTTTTT; CDR3 protein: CASSLGQGNTGELFF
D gene: TRBD2; clone size: -; V gene: TRBV10-3; J gene: TRBJ2-6; CDR3 DNA: TGTGCCATCAGTGCACTAGCGGGAGACCCATCTGCTGGGGCCAACGTCCTGACTTTC; CDR3 protein: CAISALAGDPSAGANVLTF
D gene: -; clone size: -; V gene: TRBV3-1/TRBV3-2; J gene: TRBJ2-7; CDR3 DNA: TGTGCCAGCAGGAGAGGGGGTTCAACCTACGAGCAGTACTTC; CDR3 protein: CASRRGGSTYEQYF
D gene: TRBD1; clone size: -; V gene: TRBV3-1/TRBV3-2; J gene: TRBJ2-1; CDR3 DNA: TGTGCCAGCAGACCTACGATGGGACAGGCCTATTATGAGCAGTTCTTC; CDR3 protein: CASRPTMGQAYYEQFF
D gene: TRBD1; clone size: -; V gene: TRBV11-3; J gene: TRBJ1-1; CDR3 DNA: TGTGCCAGCAGCTTAGCCTGGACAGGGGTACCTGAAGCTTTCTTT; CDR3 protein: CASSLAWTGVPEAFF
D gene: TRBD2; clone size: -; V gene: TRBV25-1; J gene: TRBJ2-1; CDR3 DNA: TGTGCCAGCACGGCGGGCGGGAGGGTTAATGAGCAGTTCTTC; CDR3 protein: CASTAGGRVNEQFF
D gene: -; clone size: -; V gene: TRBV11-2; J gene: TRBJ2-3; CDR3 DNA: TGTGCCAGCAGCTTAGAGCGCGGGAGCACAGATACGCAGTATTTT; CDR3 protein: CASSLERGSTDTQYF
D gene: -; clone size: -; V gene: TRBV15; J gene: TRBJ1-6; CDR3 DNA: TGTGCCACCAGCGGAGCCTCCGTGGGGGGAAAAACCTATAATTCACCCCTCCACTTT; CDR3 protein: CATSGASVGGKTYNSPLHF
D gene: -; clone size: -; V gene: TRBV12-5; J gene: TRBJ2-5; CDR3 DNA: TGTGCTAGTGGTGGGTCTCGGGTTAGGGAGACCCAGTACTTC; CDR3 protein: CASGGSRVRETQYF
D gene: -; clone size: -; V gene: TRBV5-6; J gene: TRBJ1-1; CDR3 DNA: TGTGCCAGCAGGCAGGGGATGATCACTGAAGCTTTCTTT; CDR3 protein: CASRQGMITEAFF
D gene: -; clone size: -; V gene: TRBV12-5; J gene: TRBJ1-1; CDR3 DNA: TGTGCTAGTGGTCCATCAGGGGTTTATGGCACTGAAGCTTTCTTT; CDR3 protein: CASGPSGVYGTEAFF